This section outlines one TCR beta chain sequence together with its context. Researchers attached unique molecular identifiers to individual cDNA molecules. TCRdb independently ran MiXCR on the 5' RACE reads; one entry per CDR3 protein. The table has 55,000 to 80,000 distinct CDR3 sequences, roughly an eighth seen once; the top ten hold 1.2% to 1.5%. The source of the sample is a study of early T cells in non-severe SARS-CoV-2 infection. Study-level background: It was bulk RNA from unsorted whole blood that was sequenced, and the chains were unpaired.

Trimming took off 5 bases at V and 3 bases at J, with 12 bases between the two ends. The CDR3 has 14 residues. CDR1 and CDR2 from the germline V gene are SGHTA and FQGNSA. The clonotype originates from an adult who was a healthcare worker with PCR-confirmed SARS-CoV-2 infection or an uninfected control (not recorded which). The material sequenced was whole blood, taken at baseline. V usage is TRBV7-2 and J usage is TRBJ2-3; no clear D gene. The CDR3 sequence is CASSRARMTDTQYF. For the CDR3, the DNA is TGTGCCAGCAGCCGGGCAAGGATGACAGATACGCAGTATTTT.